This paragraph covers one T cell receptor beta chain sequence. Its antigen is unknown. No base quality information exists; no much larger clone differs at one position. This entry belongs to a study of siplizumab effects on memory and regulatory T cells (dated by TCRdb to about 2019). For the study in its entirety: The study looked at the effect of siplizumab, an anti-CD2 antibody, on alloreactive T-cell subsets in allogeneic mixed lymphocyte reactions made from human PBMCs.

Receptor amplification or capture employed the immunoSEQ multiplex PCR assay. Each sample had 9 x 10^4 or so TCR templates assayed by the deep sequencing platform. Genomic DNA extracted from sorted T cells was used for TCRbeta CDR3 sequencing. Processing in the source paper ran as follows. Clonal analysis of TCRbeta CDR3 data was done in the R programming language. Comparing unstimulated samples against CFSE-low samples taken after the reaction was how alloreactive CD4+ and CD8+ clones were defined. Regulatory or non-regulatory origin was assigned to alloreactive CD4+ clones by matching of sequences to sorted unstimulated Treg and non-Treg repertoires. Entries here come from immuneACCESS through TCRdb and include only in-frame sequences with V and J called. Some clones fail to appear in such tables; in the studies checked, an unresolved V gene covers under half of the shortfall, and the cause of the remainder is unknown. That table supplies the V and J calls and clone size; D and trimming were determined from the DNA. The sample table holds approximately 100,000 clones, of which more than 85% were seen once. The ten most abundant clones make up around 2.7% of the sample.

Sorted unstimulated T cells, along with proliferating T cells recovered from mixed lymphocyte reactions, underwent TCRbeta CDR3 sequencing. Fresh whole blood from nine to ten HLA-typed healthy donors was used as the source from which PBMCs were isolated. Paper-wide results and their limitations: The cumulative frequency of alloreactive sequences traceable to unstimulated CD4+ memory T cells was significantly reduced by siplizumab. Unstimulated naive T cells appeared more diverse than memory T cells, and naive cells seemed to contribute substantially to the alloresponse. Among mappable alloreactive CD4+ clones, an average Treg-derived fraction of roughly 71% was observed with siplizumab, compared with approximately 25% in control reactions. Whether proliferating Tregs from siplizumab cultures were suppressive was not functionally confirmed. Because sequences below about 10^-5 frequency were poorly captured, only a minor fraction of alloreactive clones could be mapped to unstimulated subsets. Roughly 75-97% of proliferating CD4+ or CD8+ clones could not be assigned a naive or memory phenotype.

Relative to germline, V is 5 bases shorter and J is 2 bases shorter, with 11 bases between their ends. CDR1 and CDR2 (MNHEY, SVGAGI) derive from the germline V gene. From its cysteine to its phenylalanine, the CDR3 spans 14 amino acids. Here the CDR3 DNA is all that survives: 42 bases in frame from base 1. Sequencing used CD4+ T cells sorted from blood. The rearrangement joined TRBV6-5 to TRBJ2-3; D gene: possibly TRBD1, on 6 matching bases. This clonotype was sampled from a human donor in good health. Some clones in this sample may be carry-over from other donors' samples. The nucleotide sequence reads as follows: TGTGCCAGCAGTCGGACAGTTGTCACAGATACGCAGTATTTT. It specifies CASSRTVVTDTQYF.